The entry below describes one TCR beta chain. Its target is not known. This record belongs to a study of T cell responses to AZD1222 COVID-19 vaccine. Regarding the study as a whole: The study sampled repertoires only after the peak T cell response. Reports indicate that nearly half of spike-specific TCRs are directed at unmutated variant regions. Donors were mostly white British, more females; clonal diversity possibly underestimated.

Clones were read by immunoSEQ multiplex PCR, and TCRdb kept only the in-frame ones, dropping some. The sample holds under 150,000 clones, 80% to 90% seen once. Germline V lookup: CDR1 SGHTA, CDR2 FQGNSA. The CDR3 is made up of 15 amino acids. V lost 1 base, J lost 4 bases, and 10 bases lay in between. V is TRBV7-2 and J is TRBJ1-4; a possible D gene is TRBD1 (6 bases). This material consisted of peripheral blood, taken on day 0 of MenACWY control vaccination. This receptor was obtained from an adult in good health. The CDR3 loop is CASSLGTVYNEKLFF. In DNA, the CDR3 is TGTGCCAGCAGCTTAGGGACAGTTTATAATGAAAAACTGTTTTTT.